This T cell receptor beta chain was profiled in a study of radiation and T cells in renal cell carcinoma. Study background: Nephrectomy followed 15 Gy stereotactic body radiation by 4 weeks. General study findings and limits: Pretreatment tumor biopsies were lacking, so baseline clonotypes are unknown. Top tumor clonotypes rose in blood 2 weeks post-radiation, then contracted.

Sequencing was performed with immunoSEQ multiplex PCR; in TCRdb, only in-frame clones are kept and a portion is missing. Seen here are roughly 75,000 clones, about 80% observed once, and the top ten hold about 6%. V was clipped by 6 bases and J by 4 bases; unmatched bases: 4. Germline CDR1 reads MGHDK; CDR2 reads SYGVNS. This CDR3 comprises 13 residues. Regarding this clone: The antigen is not known.

Time point denoted: blood 2 weeks post-SBRT. Treatment specified: 15 Gy SBRT to primary tumor, nephrectomy 4 weeks later. The tumor was a clear cell renal cell carcinoma. The chain is built from TRBV25-1 and TRBJ1-1; 8 bases align to TRBD1. Material: blood, obtained from a patient whose treatment included radiotherapy and nephrectomy. The receptor comes from a man in his sixties with renal cell carcinoma. The CDR3 nucleotides read TGTGCCAGCAGCTACACAGGGGGCACTGAAGCTTTCTTT. Protein sequence: CASSYTGGTEAFF.